This is a list of T cell receptor beta chains from one sample in a study of CD8 T cells in ankylosing spondylitis. TCRdb reprocessed the 5' RACE reads via MiXCR and lists one record per CDR3 protein. The data show roughly 130,000 distinct CDR3 sequences, roughly an eighth seen once. The specimen was blood, either unsorted or a sorted T cell fraction (not recorded which). These receptor sequences come from a female donor with ankylosing spondylitis or in good health (not recorded which). CDR3s include the opening cysteine and the closing phenylalanine or tryptophan. The D gene is left open where the match is weak. Some rows have no size entry. The others give once, few or many, or a class for an expanded clone.

size	J	V	D	DNA	CDR3
.	TRBJ1-1	TRBV9	.	TGTGCCAGCAGCGTACGTTGGCAGGGTGAAGCTTTCTTT	CASSVRWQGEAFF
many	TRBJ1-3	TRBV5-1	.	TGCGCCAGCAGCTTGGACAAGAGAAACACCATATATTTT	CASSLDKRNTIYF
many	TRBJ2-7	TRBV28	TRBD1	TGTGCCAGCAGGGATGGCCTCCAACCCCGGGACAGGGGGTTTAGCGGGGCCATCTACGAGCAGTACTTC	CASRDGLQPRDRGFSGAIYEQYF
few	TRBJ1-1	TRBV6-1	.	TGTGCCAGCAGGGGACCCAGGGAGCTGGACACTGAAGCTTTCTTT	CASRGPRELDTEAFF
many	TRBJ2-1	TRBV12-3/TRBV12-4	TRBD2	TGTGCCAGCAGCCCCCTTAGCGGGAGCAATGAGCAGTTCTTC	CASSPLSGSNEQFF
.	TRBJ1-2	TRBV7-3	.	TGTGCCAGCAGCTTAAAGGGGGGATCGGGTGGCTACACCTTC	CASSLKGGSGGYTF
few	TRBJ1-1	TRBV12-3/TRBV12-4	.	TGTGCCAGCAGTCTGACCTTCACCTCGGCCGAAGCTTTCTTT	CASSLTFTSAEAFF
few	TRBJ2-1	TRBV7-3	TRBD2	TGTGCCAGCAGCCGAAATCCCGGAGCGGGGCCCCTCAATGAGCAGTTCTTC	CASSRNPGAGPLNEQFF
few	TRBJ2-7	TRBV12-3/TRBV12-4	.	TGTGCCAGCAGTTTAGACGGCGGGCCAACCTACGAGCAGTACTTC	CASSLDGGPTYEQYF
.	TRBJ2-5	TRBV28	TRBD1	TGTGCCAGCAGGCTGGGACAGCCAGAGACCCAGTACTTC	CASRLGQPETQYF
.	TRBJ2-2	TRBV30	.	TGTGCCTGGAATCCAGGAGGTATTGCCGGGGAGCTGTTTTTT	CAWNPGGIAGELFF
many	TRBJ2-3	TRBV24-1	TRBD1	TGTGCCACCAGTCGGGACAGCAGCACAGATACGCAGTATTTT	CATSRDSSTDTQYF
few	TRBJ2-1	TRBV7-3	TRBD1	TGTGCCAGCAGCCGACAACCGGGACAGAGCTACAATGAGCAGTTCTTC	CASSRQPGQSYNEQFF
few	TRBJ2-7	TRBV3-1	.	TGTGCCAGCAGCCAAGCCTCCGGGACAATCTACGAGCAGTACTTC	CASSQASGTIYEQYF
many	TRBJ1-6	TRBV12-3/TRBV12-4	.	TGTGCCAGCAGCCACAGGGATTCACCCCTCCACTTT	CASSHRDSPLHF
.	TRBJ2-7	TRBV2	TRBD2	TGTGCCAGCAGGCTAGCGGGGGCCTACGAGCAGTACTTC	CASRLAGAYEQYF
many	TRBJ2-2	TRBV5-1	.	TGCGCCAGCACACGGGGGACCGGGGAGCTGTTTTTT	CASTRGTGELFF
few	TRBJ1-5	TRBV19	.	TGTGCCAGTAGTATTACGTCGGATAGCAATCAGCCCCAGCATTTT	CASSITSDSNQPQHF
many	TRBJ1-5	TRBV7-2	.	TGTGCCAGCAGCTCTACGGGAGCTCGGAGCAATCAGCCCCAGCATTTT	CASSSTGARSNQPQHF
many	TRBJ2-1	TRBV29-1	.	TGCAGCGTTGAGGCAACTGAGCAGTTCTTC	CSVEATEQFF
many	TRBJ2-3	TRBV28	TRBD2	TGTGCCAGCAGTCCATCCTCGAGCGGGAGGACAGATACGCAGTATTTT	CASSPSSSGRTDTQYF
few	TRBJ2-1	TRBV5-1	TRBD2	TGCGCCAGCAGCTCTGGAGGGGCTAGCGGGGGGGCCTTGGTTTCCTACAATGAGCAGTTCTTC	CASSSGGASGGALVSYNEQFF
medium-sized	TRBJ2-2	TRBV12-3/TRBV12-4	.	TGTGCCAGCAGTCTGAACACCGGGGAGCTGTTTTTT	CASSLNTGELFF
many	TRBJ1-2	TRBV20-1	.	TGCAGTGCTAGACGTACAGGGCATGAAGGTGGCTACACCTTC	CSARRTGHEGGYTF
many	TRBJ2-7	TRBV11-2	TRBD2	TGTGCCAGCAGCTTAGGGGGGACTAGGATGGGGGAGCAGTACTTC	CASSLGGTRMGEQYF
.	TRBJ2-5	TRBV7-2	TRBD2	TGTGCCAGCAGCCCCCGACTAGCGGGGGGCGCAGAGACCCAGTACTTC	CASSPRLAGGAETQYF
.	TRBJ1-6	TRBV5-1	.	TGCGCCAGCGGGCAGGGGACCCATTCACCCCTCCACTTT	CASGQGTHSPLHF
many	TRBJ1-5	TRBV2	.	TGTGCCAGCAAGGGCGGCAAAACTAGCAATCAGCCCCAGCATTTT	CASKGGKTSNQPQHF
.	TRBJ1-1	TRBV14	.	TGTGCCAGCAGCCTCATGGGCACAGCGAACACTGAAGCTTTCTTT	CASSLMGTANTEAFF
many	TRBJ1-2	TRBV3-1	.	TGTGCCAGCAGCCAAGATGGCTCTAACTATGGCTACACCTTC	CASSQDGSNYGYTF
many	TRBJ1-1	TRBV29-1	.	TGCAGCGTTGAATCCCAGGCTGGGAGAAACACTGAAGCTTTCTTT	CSVESQAGRNTEAFF
.	TRBJ2-3	TRBV7-2	.	TGTGCCAGCAGCACACTATTTTCAGGGGCTCCCACAGATACGCAGTATTTT	CASSTLFSGAPTDTQYF
.	TRBJ2-1	TRBV12-3/TRBV12-4	TRBD1	TGTGCCAGCAATAATGACAGGGCACATGAGCAGTTCTTC	CASNNDRAHEQFF
many	TRBJ2-2	TRBV5-1	.	TGCGCCAGCAGCCCCCTAGTTGGACAACCTACCGGGGAGCTGTTTTTT	CASSPLVGQPTGELFF
few	TRBJ2-7	TRBV12-3/TRBV12-4	.	TGTGCCAGCAGAAGTGACAGAAACTACGAGCAGTACTTC	CASRSDRNYEQYF
.	TRBJ2-1	TRBV2	TRBD2	TGTGCCAGCCTGGCGGGAGGGCCGGGCAATGAGCAGTTCTTC	CASLAGGPGNEQFF
.	TRBJ2-5	TRBV20-1	.	TGCAGTGCTAGAGCTGGGTGGGGGGAATATGAGACCCAGTACTTC	CSARAGWGEYETQYF
many	TRBJ2-3	TRBV6-1	TRBD2	TGTGCCAGCAGCGTAGCGGGGCGCACAGATACGCAGTATTTT	CASSVAGRTDTQYF
many	TRBJ2-2	TRBV19	.	TGTGCCAGTAGTCGGGACTTCTTCGAGGGGGAGCTGTTTTTT	CASSRDFFEGELFF
many	TRBJ2-7	TRBV7-8	.	TGTGCCAGTGGGATGGGGGGCACTGTCTACGAGCAGTACTTC	CASGMGGTVYEQYF
.	TRBJ2-1	TRBV2	TRBD1	TGTGCCATAGCCGGGACAGGGGATTCTTTGGGGCAGTTCTTC	CAIAGTGDSLGQFF
few	TRBJ2-7	TRBV14	TRBD2	TGTGCCAGCAGCCCTAGCGGGAGGGCCTTGTACGAGCAGTACTTC	CASSPSGRALYEQYF
.	TRBJ2-7	TRBV20-1	.	TGCAGTGCTACAGGGGCGGACGGGCAGTACTTC	CSATGADGQYF
.	TRBJ2-1	TRBV29-1	.	TGCAGCGTTGTGGACTTCTCTAGCGTAAAGTTCTTC	CSVVDFSSVKFF
many	TRBJ2-7	TRBV5-6	.	TGTGCCAGCAGCTTACTATCCGGAGCCTACGAGCAGTACTTC	CASSLLSGAYEQYF
many	TRBJ1-5	TRBV20-1	.	TGCAGTGCCGCCGCGGGGGGTAGCAATCAGCCCCAGCATTTT	CSAAAGGSNQPQHF
few	TRBJ1-2	TRBV20-1	TRBD1	TGCAGTGCTCCCGACCCAGGGGGCTATGGCTACACCTTC	CSAPDPGGYGYTF
.	TRBJ2-7	TRBV28	TRBD2	TGTGCCAGCAGTTTAAGTAAGGGGCGGGAGTCCTACGAGCAGTACTTC	CASSLSKGRESYEQYF
.	TRBJ2-7	TRBV5-1	TRBD2	TGCGCCAGCAGCAGCAATAGCGGGGGTGTCTCCTACGAGCAGTACTTC	CASSSNSGGVSYEQYF
.	TRBJ2-7	TRBV20-1	.	TGCAGTGCTAGAGATGAAAACTCACCCCGCGAGCAGTACTTC	CSARDENSPREQYF
.	TRBJ2-1	TRBV5-6	TRBD2	TGTGCCAGCAGCTTCCGAGCTAGCGGTACCTGCAATGAGCAGTTCTTC	CASSFRASGTCNEQFF
few	TRBJ2-7	TRBV20-1	TRBD1	TGCAGTGCTAGCGGAGACAGGGATAAGTTTAATTTTTACGAGCAGTACTTC	CSASGDRDKFNFYEQYF
.	TRBJ2-7	TRBV2	.	TGTGCCAGCAGTGAGGATTTGGAGGGCTACGAGCAGTACTTC	CASSEDLEGYEQYF
few	TRBJ2-3	TRBV5-1	TRBD1	TGCGCCAGCAGCAGAGGATCCGGGACAGGGAGCACAGATACGCAGTATTTT	CASSRGSGTGSTDTQYF
few	TRBJ1-5	TRBV7-6	TRBD1	TGTGCCAGCAGCCAGTGGACAGGGGGTGATCAGCCCCAGCATTTT	CASSQWTGGDQPQHF